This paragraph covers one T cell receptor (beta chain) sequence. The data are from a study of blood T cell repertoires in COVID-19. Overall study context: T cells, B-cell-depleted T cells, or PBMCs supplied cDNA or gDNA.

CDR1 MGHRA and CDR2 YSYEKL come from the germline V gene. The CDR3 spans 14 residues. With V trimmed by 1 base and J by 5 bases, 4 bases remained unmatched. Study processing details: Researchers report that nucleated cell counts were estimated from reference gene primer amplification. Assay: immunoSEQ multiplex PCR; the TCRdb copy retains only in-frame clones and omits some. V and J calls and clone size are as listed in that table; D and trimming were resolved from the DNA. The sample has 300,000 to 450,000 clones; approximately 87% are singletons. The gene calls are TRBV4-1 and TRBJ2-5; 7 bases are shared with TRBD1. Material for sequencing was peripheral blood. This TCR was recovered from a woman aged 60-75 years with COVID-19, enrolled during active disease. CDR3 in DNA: TGCGCCAGCAGCCAAGTCCAGGGGGAGGAGACCCAGTACTTC. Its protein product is CASSQVQGEETQYF.